A selection of T cell receptor beta chains follows, all from one sample in a study of blood T cell repertoires in COVID-19. Assay used: immunoSEQ multiplex PCR; TCRdb lists only in-frame clones, some missing. The sample holds approximately 530,000 clones, roughly 89% seen once. The material sequenced was peripheral blood. The source of these receptors is a woman between 45 and 60 years old with COVID-19, enrolled during active disease. The conserved cysteine and the conserved F or W are not part of the CDR3 here. Fields, in order: J gene, V gene, CDR3 length, CDR3 protein.

TRBJ2-7 TRBV24-1 11 ATSDGGSREQY
TRBJ1-1 TRBV5-5 12 ASSPPEGNTEAF
TRBJ2-1 TRBV5-4 11 ASSAGWNNEQF
TRBJ2-3 TRBV2 12 ASTWDRDTDTQY
TRBJ1-1 TRBV19 9 ASTIRGEAF
TRBJ2-6 TRBV29-1 11 SVYSSGANVLT
TRBJ1-2 TRBV29-1 10 SVERQEDGYT
TRBJ2-7 TRBV30 11 AWTRLAGGEQY
TRBJ2-7 TRBV6-6 12 ASSRDSFAYEQY
TRBJ2-1 TRBV6-5 13 ASSREQGARNEQF
TRBJ2-5 TRBV27 12 ASRHRQSQETQY
TRBJ1-2 TRBV9 11 ASGVTENYGYT
TRBJ1-2 TRBV6-5 12 ASIKSQGNYGYT
TRBJ2-3 TRBV7-3 14 ASSLNPSGSTDTQY
TRBJ1-6 TRBV28 13 ASSYLGQGGSPLH
TRBJ1-1 TRBV4-1 12 ASSRLVGFTEAF
TRBJ1-2 TRBV20-1 12 SASGDKGNYGYT
TRBJ2-2 TRBV19 13 ASSARAGGRGELF
TRBJ2-7 TRBV5-1 15 ASSPLLLAGGTYEQY
TRBJ1-6 TRBV11-2 13 ASSGARDMHSPLH
TRBJ1-4 TRBV19 11 ASRQRDKEKLF
TRBJ2-1 TRBV11-2 12 ASSSRTNFNEQF
TRBJ1-2 TRBV30 12 AWSAGTGYIGYT
TRBJ1-5 TRBV5-1 14 ASSPGLGRDSQPQH
TRBJ2-5 TRBV5-4 13 ASSRTGQAQETQY
TRBJ2-5 TRBV5-8 16 ASSLVLTSGGFQETQY
TRBJ1-4 TRBV30 12 AWRAAGSGEKLF
TRBJ1-1 TRBV30 11 AWLTGTYTEAF
TRBJ1-2 TRBV29-1 12 SVEDESGGGGYT